Here is one T cell receptor beta chain with its context. The record originates from a study of blood T cell repertoires in COVID-19. Study information: Samples of COVID-19 (acute and convalescent) were obtained from the United States, Italy and Spain. PBMCs, B-cell-depleted T cells, or T cells provided the cDNA or gDNA that made up the material.

Germline trimming cut 5 bases from V and 3 bases from J; bases unmatched to any gene: 5. Germline V gene data show CDR1 as MDHEN and CDR2 as SYDVKM. The CDR3 runs to 15 residues. Original processing methods: Counts of nucleated cells, estimated from reference gene primer amplification, were obtained. Repertoires were generated with immunoSEQ multiplex PCR, while TCRdb's copy carries only in-frame clones and drops some. D and trimming were read from the DNA, whereas the V and J calls and clone size are those reported in that table. The sample shows approximately 450,000 clones, around 89% of them seen only once.

The source of this sequence is a woman in her 30s with acute or convalescent COVID-19. Sequenced: peripheral blood. The rearrangement uses TRBV28 and TRBJ1-5, with 9 bases fitting TRBD1. The CDR3 region has the DNA TGTGCCAGCAGTCCGGGACAGGGACCCAATCAGCCCCAGCATTTT. Amino acids: CASSPGQGPNQPQHF.